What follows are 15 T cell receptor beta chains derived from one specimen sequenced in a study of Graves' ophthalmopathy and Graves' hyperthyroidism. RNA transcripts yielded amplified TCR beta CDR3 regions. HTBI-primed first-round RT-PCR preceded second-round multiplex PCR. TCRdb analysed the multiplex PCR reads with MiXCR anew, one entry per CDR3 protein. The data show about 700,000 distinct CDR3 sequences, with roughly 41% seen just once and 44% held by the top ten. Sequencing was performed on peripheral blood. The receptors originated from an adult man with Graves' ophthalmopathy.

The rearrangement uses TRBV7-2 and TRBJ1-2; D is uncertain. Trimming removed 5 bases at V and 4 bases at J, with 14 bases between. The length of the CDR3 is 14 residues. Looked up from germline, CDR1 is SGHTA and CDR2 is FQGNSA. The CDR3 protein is CASSPPEPLYGYTF. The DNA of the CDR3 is TGTGCCAGCAGCCCCCCCGAGCCCCTCTATGGCTACACCTTC.

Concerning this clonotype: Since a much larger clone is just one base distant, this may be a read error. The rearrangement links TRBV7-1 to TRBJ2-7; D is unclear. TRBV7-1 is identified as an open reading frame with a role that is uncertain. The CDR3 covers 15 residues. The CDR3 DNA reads TGTGCCCGCAGCTCCTCCGGGCTAGTTGCCTACGAGCAGTACTTC. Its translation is CARSSSGLVAYEQYF.

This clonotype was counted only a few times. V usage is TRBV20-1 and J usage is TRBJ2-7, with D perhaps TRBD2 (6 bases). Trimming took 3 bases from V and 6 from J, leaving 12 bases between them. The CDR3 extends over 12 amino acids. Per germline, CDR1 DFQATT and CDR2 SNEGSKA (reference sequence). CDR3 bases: TGCAGTGCTAGCCGGGACTTCAGCGAGCAGTACTTC. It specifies CSASRDFSEQYF.

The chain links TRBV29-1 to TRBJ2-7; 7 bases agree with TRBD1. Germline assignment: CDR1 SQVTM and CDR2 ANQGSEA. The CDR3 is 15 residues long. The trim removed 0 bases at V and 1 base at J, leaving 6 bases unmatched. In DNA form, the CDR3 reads TGCAGCGTTGAAGATCGGGTGACAGGGTCCTACGAGCAGTACTTC. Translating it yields CSVEDRVTGSYEQYF.

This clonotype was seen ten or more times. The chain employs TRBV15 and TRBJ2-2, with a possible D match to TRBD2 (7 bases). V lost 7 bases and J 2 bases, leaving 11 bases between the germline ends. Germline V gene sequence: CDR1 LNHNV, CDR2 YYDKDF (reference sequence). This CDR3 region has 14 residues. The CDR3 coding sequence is TGTGCCACCATGGGGGGGACAAACACCGGGGAGCTGTTTTTT. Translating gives CATMGGTNTGELFF.

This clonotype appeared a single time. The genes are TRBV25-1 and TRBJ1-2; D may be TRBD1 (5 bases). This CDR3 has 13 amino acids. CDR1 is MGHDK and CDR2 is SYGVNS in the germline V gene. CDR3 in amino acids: CTKTVLRNYGYTF. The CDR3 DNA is TGTACCAAGACAGTTCTCCGGAACTATGGCTACACCTTC.

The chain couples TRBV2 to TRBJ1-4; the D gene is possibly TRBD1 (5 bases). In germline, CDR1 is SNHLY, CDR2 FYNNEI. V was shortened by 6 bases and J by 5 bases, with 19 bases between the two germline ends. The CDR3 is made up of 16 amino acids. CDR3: CASRGLAGSYNEKLFF. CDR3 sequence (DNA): TGTGCCAGCAGGGGACTAGCGGGATCTTACAATGAAAAACTGTTTTTT.

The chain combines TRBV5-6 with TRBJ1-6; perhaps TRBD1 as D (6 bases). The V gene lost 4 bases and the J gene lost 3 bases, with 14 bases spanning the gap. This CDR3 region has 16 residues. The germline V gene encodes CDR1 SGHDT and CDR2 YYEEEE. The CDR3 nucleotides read TGTGCCAGCAGCCAAGTAGTAGGGGGCTATAATTCACCCCTCCACTTT. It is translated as CASSQVVGGYNSPLHF.

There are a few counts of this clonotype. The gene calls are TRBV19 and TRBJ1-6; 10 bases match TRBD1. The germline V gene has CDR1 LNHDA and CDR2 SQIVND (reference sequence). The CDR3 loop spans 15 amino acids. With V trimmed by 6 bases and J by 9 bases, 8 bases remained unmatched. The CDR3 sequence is CASRISGQGSSPLHF. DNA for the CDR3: TGTGCCAGTAGGATCTCGGGACAGGGGAGTTCACCCCTCCACTTT. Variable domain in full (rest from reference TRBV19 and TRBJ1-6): DGGITQSPKYLFRKEGQNVTLSCEQNLNHDAMYWYRQDPGQGLRLIYYSQIVNDFQKGDIAEGYSVSREKKESFPLTVTSAQKNPTAFYLCASRISGQGSSPLHFGNGTRLTVT.

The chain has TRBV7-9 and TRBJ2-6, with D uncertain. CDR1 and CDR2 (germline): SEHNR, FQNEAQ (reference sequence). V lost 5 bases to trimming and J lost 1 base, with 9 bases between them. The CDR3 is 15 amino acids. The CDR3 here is CASSVKGSGANVLTF. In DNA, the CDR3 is TGTGCCAGCAGCGTTAAGGGATCTGGGGCCAACGTCCTGACTTTC. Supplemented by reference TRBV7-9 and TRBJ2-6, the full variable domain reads DTGVSQNPRHKITKRGQNVTFRCDPISEHNRLYWYRQTLGQGPEFLTYFQNEAQLEKSRLLSDRFSAERPKGSFSTLEIQRTEQGDSAMYLCASSVKGSGANVLTFGAGSRLTVL.

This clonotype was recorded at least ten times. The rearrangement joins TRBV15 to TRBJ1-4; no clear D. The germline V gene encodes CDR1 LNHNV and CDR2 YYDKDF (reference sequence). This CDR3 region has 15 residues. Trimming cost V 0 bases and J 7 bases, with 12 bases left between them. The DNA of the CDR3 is TGTGCCACCAGCAGAGATAGAGGAGGAAGTGAAAAACTGTTTTTT. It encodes CATSRDRGGSEKLFF.

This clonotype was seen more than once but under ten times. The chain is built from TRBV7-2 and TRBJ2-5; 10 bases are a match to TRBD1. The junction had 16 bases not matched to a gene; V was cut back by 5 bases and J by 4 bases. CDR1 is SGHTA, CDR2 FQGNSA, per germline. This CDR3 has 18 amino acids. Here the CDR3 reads CASSLTTGGGILGETQYF. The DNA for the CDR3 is TGTGCCAGCAGCCTAACGACAGGGGGCGGAATTCTGGGAGAGACCCAGTACTTC.

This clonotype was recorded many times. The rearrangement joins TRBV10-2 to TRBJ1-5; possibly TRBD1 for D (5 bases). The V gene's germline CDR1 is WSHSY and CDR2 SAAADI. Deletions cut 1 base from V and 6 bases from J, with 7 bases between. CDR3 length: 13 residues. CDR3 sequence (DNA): TGCGCCAGCAGTGAGTGGCAGGGTCAGCCCCAGCATTTT. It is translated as CASSEWQGQPQHF.

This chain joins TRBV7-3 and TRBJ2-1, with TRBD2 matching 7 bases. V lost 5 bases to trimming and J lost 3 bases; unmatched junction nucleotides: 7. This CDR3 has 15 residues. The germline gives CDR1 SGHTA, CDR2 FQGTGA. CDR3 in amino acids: CASSQGLVVYNEQFF. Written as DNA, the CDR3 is TGTGCCAGCAGCCAAGGACTAGTCGTCTACAATGAGCAGTTCTTC.

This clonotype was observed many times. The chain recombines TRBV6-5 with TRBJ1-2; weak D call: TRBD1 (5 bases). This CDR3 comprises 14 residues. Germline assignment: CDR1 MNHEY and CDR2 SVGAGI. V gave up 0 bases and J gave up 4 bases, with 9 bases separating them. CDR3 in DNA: TGTGCCAGCAGTTACTCCCAGGACACCTATGGCTACACCTTC. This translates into CASSYSQDTYGYTF.